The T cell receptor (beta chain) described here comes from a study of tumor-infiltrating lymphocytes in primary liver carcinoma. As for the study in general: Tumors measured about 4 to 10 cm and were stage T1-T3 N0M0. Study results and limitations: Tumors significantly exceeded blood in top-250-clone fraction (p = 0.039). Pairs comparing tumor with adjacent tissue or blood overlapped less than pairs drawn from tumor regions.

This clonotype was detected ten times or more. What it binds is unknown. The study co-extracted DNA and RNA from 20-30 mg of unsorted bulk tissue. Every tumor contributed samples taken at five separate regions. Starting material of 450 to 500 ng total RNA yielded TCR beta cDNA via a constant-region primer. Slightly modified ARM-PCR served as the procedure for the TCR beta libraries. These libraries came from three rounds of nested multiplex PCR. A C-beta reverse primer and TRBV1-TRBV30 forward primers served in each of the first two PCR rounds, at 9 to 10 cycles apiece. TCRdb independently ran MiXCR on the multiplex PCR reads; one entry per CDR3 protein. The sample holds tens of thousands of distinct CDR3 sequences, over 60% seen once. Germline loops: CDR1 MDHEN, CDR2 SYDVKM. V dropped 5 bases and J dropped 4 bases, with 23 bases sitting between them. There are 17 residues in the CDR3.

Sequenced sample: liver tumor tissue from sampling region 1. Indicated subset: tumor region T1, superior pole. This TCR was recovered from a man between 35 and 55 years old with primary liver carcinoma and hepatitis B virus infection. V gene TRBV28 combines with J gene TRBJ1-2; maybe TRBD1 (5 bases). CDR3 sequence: CASSTEGAVHNFYGYTF. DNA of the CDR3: TGTGCCAGCAGTACGGAAGGGGCGGTCCACAACTTCTATGGCTACACCTTC.